The 25 T cell receptor beta chains reported below all come from one sample, sequenced in a study of sequential checkpoint blockade in melanoma. The treatment denotes: randomized to nivolumab then ipilimumab (arm A) or the reverse (arm B). Generated by immunoSEQ multiplex PCR, the TCRdb table keeps only in-frame clones and is missing some. The repertoire holds roughly 15,000 clones, with around 72% as singletons. Source: CD8+ T cells sorted from blood (inferred from file names), taken from a patient given nivolumab and ipilimumab in sequence. Receptors were obtained from a human donor with melanoma.

The chain joins TRBV19 to TRBJ2-1; tentatively, D is TRBD1 (7 bases). The CDR3 is made up of 15 amino acids. V was cut by 5 bases and J by 2 bases, with 13 bases left in between. The V gene's germline CDR1 is LNHDA and CDR2 SQIVND (reference sequence). The CDR3: CASSWRDSPYNEQFF. CDR3 nucleotide sequence: TGTGCCAGTAGTTGGAGGGACAGCCCCTACAATGAGCAGTTCTTC.

This clone was recorded a few times. The chain is built from TRBV4-3 and TRBJ2-2, with 7 bases lining up with TRBD1. The J segment lost 5 bases and the V segment lost 0 bases, leaving 3 bases of the junction unmatched. Germline lookup yields CDR1 LGHNA and CDR2 YSLEER. There are 15 residues in the CDR3. The CDR3 region is CASSQDRGFTGELFF. The CDR3 bases are TGCGCCAGCAGCCAAGACAGGGGGTTTACCGGGGAGCTGTTTTTT.

This chain links TRBV6-4 with TRBJ2-4; 12 bases agree with TRBD2. With V trimmed by 2 bases and J by 2 bases, 4 bases remained unmatched. The CDR3 is made up of 17 amino acids. The germline CDR1 and CDR2 sequences are MRHNA and SNTAGT. CDR3 amino acids: CASSDLTSGSSKNIQYF. In DNA form, the CDR3 reads TGTGCCAGCAGTGACCTGACTAGCGGGAGCTCCAAAAACATTCAGTACTTC.

V usage is TRBV10-1 and J usage is TRBJ1-2, with TRBD1 matching over 7 bases. With V trimmed by 0 bases and J by 13 bases, 5 bases remained unmatched. The CDR3 has 12 residues. Germline CDR1 WNHNN, CDR2 SYGVQD (reference sequence). The CDR3 DNA reads as TGCGCCAGCAGTGAGTCCGGACAGGCTCTCACCTTC. Amino acids: CASSESGQALTF.

The chain carries TRBV2 and TRBJ1-5; D gene uncertain. Germline V gene data show CDR1 as SNHLY and CDR2 as FYNNEI. V was cut by 1 base and J by 3 bases, with 4 bases left in between. This CDR3 contains 13 residues. Written as DNA, the CDR3 is TGTGCCAGCAGTGAAGGTTACAATCAGCCCCAGCATTTT. Its translation: CASSEGYNQPQHF. Drawing the rest from reference TRBV2 and TRBJ1-5, the complete variable domain is EPEVTQTPSHQVTQMGQEVILRCVPISNHLYFYWYRQILGQKVEFLVSFYNNEISEKSEIFDDQFSVERPDGSNFTLKIRSTKLEDSAMYFCASSEGYNQPQHFGDGTRLSIL.

The chain employs TRBV7-6 and TRBJ2-2; no definite D call. Per the germline V gene, CDR1 is SGHVS and CDR2 is FNYEAQ. The length of the CDR3 is 14 residues. The V gene lost 3 bases and the J gene lost 2 bases, with 7 bases spanning the gap. Written as DNA, the CDR3 is TGTGCCAGCAGCTTGCTGACAAACACCGGGGAGCTGTTTTTT. Translated, it gives CASSLLTNTGELFF.

The chain couples TRBV9 to TRBJ2-3; 7 bases are shared with TRBD2. In germline, CDR1 is SGDLS, CDR2 YYNGEE. The CDR3 length is 15 residues. V was pared by 2 bases and J by 1 base, with 4 bases of the junction left unmatched. The CDR3 loop is CASSVAGEGTDTQYF. DNA of the CDR3: TGTGCCAGCAGCGTCGCGGGAGAAGGCACAGATACGCAGTATTTT.

This chain uses TRBV9 with TRBJ2-2, with D possibly matching TRBD1 (5 bases). The V gene lost 0 bases and the J gene lost 5 bases, with 5 bases spanning the gap. The CDR3 consists of 13 residues. Germline V gives CDR1 SGDLS, CDR2 YYNGEE. Written as DNA, the CDR3 is TGTGCCAGCAGCGTAGCAGGGACCGGGGAGCTGTTTTTT. Translating gives CASSVAGTGELFF.

This clone was found a few times. The J gene is TRBJ1-2, the V gene TRBV14; D perhaps matches TRBD1 (6 bases). The CDR3 runs 13 residues. In germline, CDR1 is SGHDN, CDR2 FVKESK. V was cut by 4 bases and J by 3 bases, with 9 bases left in between. CDR3 coding DNA: TGTGCCAGCAGCCGGACAGAGGACTATGGCTACACCTTC. It specifies CASSRTEDYGYTF. The variable domain in full, with the rest retrieved from reference TRBV14 and TRBJ1-2, is EAGVTQFPSHSVIEKGQTVTLRCDPISGHDNLYWYRRVMGKEIKFLLHFVKESKQDESGMPNNRFLAERTGGTYSTLKVQPAELEDSGVYFCASSRTEDYGYTFGSGTRLTVV.

The chain couples TRBV5-4 to TRBJ1-2, with 7 bases fitting TRBD1. V lost 4 bases to trimming and J lost 2 bases; unmatched junction nucleotides: 8. This CDR3 has 15 amino acids. Germline CDR1 and CDR2: SGHNT and YYREEE (reference sequence). CDR3 sequence: CASSPSGTANYGYTF. CDR3 in DNA: TGTGCCAGCAGCCCCTCCGGGACAGCGAACTATGGCTACACCTTC.

The chain uses TRBV2 and TRBJ2-7; D is perhaps TRBD1 (5 bases). CDR3 size: 13 residues. Trimming pared 10 bases from V and 4 bases from J, leaving 17 bases between. CDR1 and CDR2 from the germline V gene are SNHLY and FYNNEI. CDR3 bases: TGTGCCATCTCGACAGAGGAAGATTACGAGCAGTACTTC. This translates into CAISTEEDYEQYF. Full variable domain (outside the CDR3, taken from reference TRBV2 and TRBJ2-7): EPEVTQTPSHQVTQMGQEVILRCVPISNHLYFYWYRQILGQKVEFLVSFYNNEISEKSEIFDDQFSVERPDGSNFTLKIRSTKLEDSAMYFCAISTEEDYEQYFGPGTRLTVT.

V usage is TRBV4-3 and J usage is TRBJ2-7, with TRBD2 identical over 13 bases. With V trimmed by 4 bases and J by 6 bases, 12 bases remained unmatched. CDR1 and CDR2 from the germline V gene are LGHNA and YSLEER. This CDR3 spans 17 amino acids. CDR3 loop: CASSPGTSGITGGEQYF. In DNA, the CDR3 is TGCGCCAGCAGCCCCGGGACTAGCGGGATCACAGGGGGCGAGCAGTACTTC.

This chain joins TRBV7-9 and TRBJ2-7; TRBD1 aligns across 9 bases. The V segment lost 4 bases and the J segment 2 bases; nucleotides outside the gene matches: 6. Germline V gene data show CDR1 as SEHNR and CDR2 as FQNEAQ (reference sequence). The length of the CDR3 is 15 residues. The CDR3 here is CASSSPGQGPYEQYF. The CDR3 DNA follows: TGTGCCAGCAGCTCGCCGGGACAGGGACCCTACGAGCAGTACTTC.

This clone was picked up a small number of times. This sequence joins TRBV5-1 and TRBJ1-2; D unclear. V was cut by 0 bases and J by 8 bases, with 17 bases left in between. CDR3 length: 15 residues. Germline assignment: CDR1 SGHRS and CDR2 YFSETQ. Written as DNA, the CDR3 is TGCGCCAGCAGCTTGGCCAGCGCGGCAGAAAAGGGCTACACCTTC. As protein: CASSLASAAEKGYTF.

The chain carries TRBV7-6 and TRBJ2-7; D is possibly TRBD1 (6 bases). V lost 4 bases to trimming and J lost 5 bases, with 9 bases between them. The CDR3 totals 12 residues. Germline lookup yields CDR1 SGHVS and CDR2 FNYEAQ. The CDR3 nucleotides read TGTGCCAGCAGCTCAGGGGTCCACGAGCAGTACTTC. Protein sequence: CASSSGVHEQYF. Full variable domain (remainder filled in from reference TRBV7-6 and TRBJ2-7): GAGVSQSPRYKVTKRGQDVALRCDPISGHVSLYWYRQALGQGPEFLTYFNYEAQQDKSGLPNDRFSAERPEGSISTLTIQRTEQRDSAMYRCASSSGVHEQYFGPGTRLTVT.

The chain recombines TRBV9 with TRBJ1-2; a weak D match, TRBD1 (5 bases). CDR3 length: 13 residues. The V gene lost 3 bases and the J gene lost 3 bases, with 9 bases spanning the gap. Germline CDR1 is SGDLS and CDR2 is YYNGEE. The CDR3 DNA reads TGTGCCAGCAGCGCAGGACACGACTATGGCTACACCTTC. The encoded protein is CASSAGHDYGYTF.

V and J are TRBV27 and TRBJ2-1; D is undetermined. This CDR3 has 16 residues. Germline V CDR1 and CDR2: MNHEY, SMNVEV (reference sequence). Between the trimmed V and J ends, which lost 3 bases and 8 bases, there was a span of 20 bases. As DNA, the CDR3 is TGTGCCAGCAGTTTGACGCCCGGCGGTAGGTTCGATGAGCAGTTCTTC. Protein sequence: CASSLTPGGRFDEQFF.

The V and J genes are TRBV15 and TRBJ2-3; tentative D call: TRBD2 (5 bases). Germline CDR1 reads LNHNV; CDR2 reads YYDKDF (reference sequence). V gave up 4 bases and J gave up 11 bases, with 16 bases separating them. CDR3 size: 13 residues. The CDR3 DNA is TGTGCCACCAGCACGTGGGGAGCTACGGGGCAGTATTTT. Encoded protein: CATSTWGATGQYF.

For this clone: Other DNA variants within this sample encode the same CDR3. The chain recombines TRBV11-2 with TRBJ2-3; 11 nucleotides match TRBD2. The germline V gene encodes CDR1 SGHAT and CDR2 FQNNGV. The J segment lost 2 bases and the V segment lost 5 bases, leaving 9 bases of the junction unmatched. This CDR3 spans 17 amino acids. The CDR3 here is CASSDYRLAGSTDTQYF. The CDR3 DNA sequence: TGTGCCAGCAGCGACTACCGACTAGCGGGATCCACAGATACGCAGTATTTT.

The V and J genes are TRBV27 and TRBJ1-2; 8 bases align to TRBD1. The CDR3 is 15 residues long. Losses at the gene ends were 5 bases for V and 3 bases for J; bases not matched to a gene: 8. Germline CDR1 MNHEY, CDR2 SMNVEV (reference sequence). CDR3 sequence: CASSPGQGVYYGYTF. The DNA of the CDR3 is TGTGCCAGCAGTCCCGGACAGGGAGTTTACTATGGCTACACCTTC.

The genes are TRBV29-1 and TRBJ2-7; TRBD2 matches at 7 bases. CDR3 length: 17 residues. Per germline, CDR1 SQVTM and CDR2 ANQGSEA. V was clipped by 4 bases and J by 4 bases; unmatched bases: 19. CDR3 bases: TGCAGCGTTGTTCTCCGCGGGAGTGTATCGCCGGGATACGAGCAGTACTTC. It translates to CSVVLRGSVSPGYEQYF.

This CDR3 is CASSSAWGDYGYTF. DNA of the CDR3: TGTGCCAGCAGCTCTGCCTGGGGAGACTATGGCTACACCTTC. The V call is TRBV11-3, the J call TRBJ1-2, with no clear D. V was clipped by 4 bases and J by 3 bases, with 12 bases between them. The CDR3 extends over 14 amino acids. The germline V gene has CDR1 SGHNT and CDR2 YENEEA. The whole variable domain, remainder taken from reference TRBV11-3 and TRBJ1-2, is EAGVVQSPRYKIIEKKQPVAFWCNPISGHNTLYWYLQNLGQGPELLIRYENEEAVDDSQLPKDRFSAERLKGVDSTLKIQPAELGDSAVYLCASSSAWGDYGYTFGSGTRLTVV.

J is TRBJ1-1 and V is TRBV2; D not certain. The V and J ends lost 8 bases and 0 bases respectively, with 13 bases between them. The CDR3 loop spans 14 amino acids. Germline V gene sequence: CDR1 SNHLY, CDR2 FYNNEI. The CDR3 region has the DNA TGTGCCAGCCCGGGGAAGGGTTTGAACACTGAAGCTTTCTTT. Translating it yields CASPGKGLNTEAFF.

The chain carries TRBV7-9 and TRBJ2-3; possible D gene TRBD2, 6 bases. V lost 6 bases, J lost 2 bases, and 21 bases lay in between. The germline V gene has CDR1 SEHNR and CDR2 FQNEAQ (reference sequence). The CDR3 consists of 17 residues. The CDR3 region has the DNA TGTGCCAGCAGAGTAAGGCGGGGCAATGTATCCACAGATACGCAGTATTTT. It encodes CASRVRRGNVSTDTQYF.

This clone has a handful of counts. The DNA of the CDR3 is TGTGCCAGCAGTACCTCGGCGGGACCTGAGGAGCCCCAGCATTTT. Its protein product is CASSTSAGPEEPQHF. The chain has TRBV7-9 and TRBJ1-5, with D possibly being TRBD1 (5 bases). This CDR3 spans 15 amino acids. Per the germline V gene, CDR1 is SEHNR and CDR2 is FQNEAQ (reference sequence). V dropped 6 bases and J dropped 8 bases, with 20 bases sitting between them.